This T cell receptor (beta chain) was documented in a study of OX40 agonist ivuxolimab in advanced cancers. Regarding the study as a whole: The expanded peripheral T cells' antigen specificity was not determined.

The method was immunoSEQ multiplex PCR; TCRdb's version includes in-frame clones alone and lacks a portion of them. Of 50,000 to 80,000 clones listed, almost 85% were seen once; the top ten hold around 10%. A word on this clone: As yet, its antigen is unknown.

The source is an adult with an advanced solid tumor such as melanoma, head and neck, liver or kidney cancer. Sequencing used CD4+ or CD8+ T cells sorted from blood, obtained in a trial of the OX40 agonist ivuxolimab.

CDR3 DNA sequence: TGTGCCAGCAGCGGGACTAGCGGCCAAGAGACCCAGTACTTC. It yields the protein CASSGTSGQETQYF. The chain recombines TRBV7-2 with TRBJ2-5; 11 nucleotides agree with TRBD2. Per germline, CDR1 SGHTA and CDR2 FQGNSA. There are 14 residues in the CDR3. The J segment lost 1 base and the V segment lost 5 bases, leaving 0 bases of the junction unmatched. The whole variable domain, filled in from reference TRBV7-2 and TRBJ2-5, reads GAGVSQSPSNKVTEKGKDVELRCDPISGHTALYWYRQSLGQGLEFLIYFQGNSAPDKSGLPSDRFSAERTGGSVSTLTIQRTQQEDSAVYLCASSGTSGQETQYFGPGTRLLVL.